The 15 T cell receptor beta chains given below trace back to one sample, sequenced in a study of immune evolution from preneoplasia to lung adenocarcinoma. TCRdb keeps only in-frame clones here, not all; method: immunoSEQ multiplex PCR. The data contain approximately 11,000 clones, more than 60% of them seen just once; the ten biggest clones take up about 4%. The source material was FFPE minimally invasive lung adenocarcinoma tissue. These receptors came from a person between 60 and 79 years old with lung adenocarcinoma.

The gene calls are TRBV28 and TRBJ1-6; D is possibly TRBD1 (6 bases). The CDR3 is made up of 12 amino acids. Trimming cost V 5 bases and J 14 bases, with 13 bases left between them. Germline CDR1 reads MDHEN; CDR2 reads SYDVKM. The CDR3 coding sequence is TGTGCCAGCAGTCCGTACAGGGCTGCCCTCCACTTT. Translated, it gives CASSPYRAALHF. Looking up the rest from reference TRBV28 and TRBJ1-6 gives the full variable domain: DVKVTQSSRYLVKRTGEKVFLECVQDMDHENMFWYRQDPGLGLRLIYFSYDVKMKEKGDIPEGYSVSREKKERFSLILESASTNQTSMYLCASSPYRAALHFGNGTRLTVT.

The CDR3 region has the DNA TGTGCCAGCAGTTTATACTGGACAGGAGGTGGTGGTGGCTACACCTTC. It yields the protein CASSLYWTGGGGGYTF. The V gene is TRBV27, the J gene TRBJ1-2, with 7 bases that match TRBD1. J was trimmed by 7 bases and V by 1 base; bases with no gene match: 12. The CDR3 spans 16 residues. Per the germline V gene, CDR1 is MNHEY and CDR2 is SMNVEV (reference sequence).

This chain links TRBV29-1 with TRBJ1-3; 11 positions agree with TRBD1. Trimming removed 3 bases from V and 4 bases from J; junction bases left unmatched: 2. This CDR3 region has 14 residues. Germline V gene data show CDR1 as SQVTM and CDR2 as ANQGSEA. The chain's CDR3 is CSVEGQGVGNTIYF. The CDR3 nucleotides read TGCAGCGTTGAGGGACAGGGGGTAGGAAACACCATATATTTT. The variable domain in full, with the rest retrieved from reference TRBV29-1 and TRBJ1-3, is SAVISQKPSRDICQRGTSLTIQCQVDSQVTMMFWYRQQPGQSLTLIATANQGSEATYESGFVIDKFPISRPNLTFSTLTVSNMSPEDSSIYLCSVEGQGVGNTIYFGEGSWLTVV.

A single count supports this clone. V is TRBV6-1 and J is TRBJ1-5; perhaps TRBD1 as D (5 bases). The CDR3 runs to 13 residues. Trimming shortened V by 3 bases and J by 6 bases, and 9 bases separated the two germline ends. Germline V gene data show CDR1 as MNHNS and CDR2 as SASEGT. The CDR3 region has the DNA TGTGCCAGCAGTGAGCCGGGGGGTCAGCCCCAGCATTTT. Translating it yields CASSEPGGQPQHF.

The rearrangement uses TRBV29-1 and TRBJ2-5; no clear D gene. The CDR3 runs to 12 residues. The V end lost 7 bases, the J end lost 2 bases, and 11 bases lay between the germline ends. Germline CDR1 and CDR2: SQVTM and ANQGSEA. The DNA for the CDR3 is TGCAGCGCCGAAGCGCTTCAAGAGACCCAGTACTTC. It encodes CSAEALQETQYF. The complete variable domain, with remaining parts taken from reference TRBV29-1 and TRBJ2-5, reads SAVISQKPSRDICQRGTSLTIQCQVDSQVTMMFWYRQQPGQSLTLIATANQGSEATYESGFVIDKFPISRPNLTFSTLTVSNMSPEDSSIYLCSAEALQETQYFGPGTRLLVL.

The chain couples TRBV28 to TRBJ2-5, with a weak D call TRBD2 (5 bases). Between the trimmed V and J ends, which lost 2 bases and 5 bases, there was a span of 9 bases. Germline V CDR1 and CDR2: MDHEN, SYDVKM. The CDR3 length is 13 residues. This CDR3 is CASSLARGETQYF. The CDR3 DNA follows: TGTGCCAGCAGTTTAGCTAGAGGGGAGACCCAGTACTTC.

This clone was counted once. The V call is TRBV14, the J call TRBJ1-1; D not certain. Germline CDR1 reads SGHDN; CDR2 reads FVKESK. V was trimmed by 1 base and J by 4 bases, leaving 7 bases between them. The CDR3 runs to 13 residues. The CDR3 region is CASSQGTRTEAFF. CDR3 in DNA: TGTGCCAGCAGCCAAGGTACTCGCACTGAAGCTTTCTTT.

The rearrangement joins TRBV9 to TRBJ2-2; D is perhaps TRBD1 or TRBD2 (6 bases each). The CDR3 has 16 amino acids. Germline V gene data show CDR1 as SGDLS and CDR2 as YYNGEE. Trimming removed 0 bases at V and 5 bases at J, with 14 bases between. This chain's CDR3 is CASSVEGGGGTGELFF. For the CDR3, the DNA is TGTGCCAGCAGCGTAGAGGGGGGAGGCGGTACCGGGGAGCTGTTTTTT. Filled out from reference TRBV9 and TRBJ2-2, the complete variable domain reads DSGVTQTPKHLITATGQRVTLRCSPRSGDLSVYWYQQSLDQGLQFLIQYYNGEERAKGNILERFSAQQFPDLHSELNLSSLELGDSALYFCASSVEGGGGTGELFFGEGSRLTVL.

V usage is TRBV6-4 and J usage is TRBJ2-1; TRBD2 matches 8 bases. The V gene's germline CDR1 is MRHNA and CDR2 SNTAGT. The ends lost 3 bases at V and 9 bases at J; junction bases unmatched: 10. This CDR3 has 15 residues. The CDR3 DNA follows: TGTGCCAGCAGTGAGATAAGCGGGAGTTTGAGTGAGCAGTTCTTC. This codes for CASSEISGSLSEQFF.

This chain joins TRBV30 and TRBJ1-4, with D possibly being TRBD1 (6 bases). The germline CDR1 and CDR2 sequences are GTSNPN and SVGIG (reference sequence). The CDR3 spans 14 residues. The V and J ends lost 6 bases and 5 bases respectively, with 16 bases between them. The CDR3 coding sequence is TGTGCCTGTAGACCGCAGGGGATGAATGAAAAACTGTTTTTT. Translated: CACRPQGMNEKLFF.

The V gene is TRBV28, the J gene TRBJ2-5; D is ambiguous. This CDR3 has 16 amino acids. Looked up from germline, CDR1 is MDHEN and CDR2 is SYDVKM. V gave up 2 bases and J gave up 5 bases, with 18 bases separating them. For the CDR3, the DNA is TGTGCCAGCAGTTTAACCCCGGGTCACTACGAGGAGACCCAGTACTTC. It specifies CASSLTPGHYEETQYF.

On this clone itself: One end of the junction is discordant with germline, which a read error may explain. The rearrangement joins TRBV28 to TRBJ2-6, with D tentatively TRBD1 (5 bases). CDR1 and CDR2 from the germline V gene are MDHEN and SYDVKM. This CDR3 has 13 residues. The CDR3 loop is CASSSSGANVLTF. The CDR3 coding sequence is TGTGCCAGCAGCAGCTCTGGGGCCAATGTCCTGACTTTC. The variable domain in full, completed from reference TRBV28 and TRBJ2-6, reads DVKVTQSSRYLVKRTGEKVFLECVQDMDHENMFWYRQDPGLGLRLIYFSYDVKMKEKGDIPEGYSVSREKKERFSLILESASTNQTSMYLCASSSSGANVLTFGAGSRLTVL.

The chain joins TRBV4-1 to TRBJ2-7, with D possibly matching TRBD2 (6 bases). V was cut by 4 bases and J by 0 bases, with 16 bases left in between. The CDR3 length is 16 residues. Germline assignment: CDR1 MGHRA and CDR2 YSYEKL. CDR3: CASSPAGSASSYEQYF. CDR3 nucleotides: TGCGCCAGCAGCCCGGCGGGGTCGGCTAGCTCCTACGAGCAGTACTTC.

As concerns this clone: One junction end disagrees with the germline gene, perhaps due to a read error. Other nucleotide sequences in the sample specify the same CDR3. The chain is built from TRBV2 and TRBJ2-3; weak D call: TRBD2 (5 bases). The CDR3 loop spans 14 amino acids. CDR1 and CDR2 (germline): SNHLY, FYNNEI. The CDR3 here is CASSESGSTDTQYF. The CDR3 DNA reads TGTGCTAGCAGTGAATCGGGGAGCACAGATACGCAGTATTTT.

The chain employs TRBV27 and TRBJ1-5; possibly TRBD1 for D (6 bases). This CDR3 spans 13 amino acids. The ends were cut back, 6 bases at V and 5 bases at J, with 11 bases in the middle. Germline CDR1 MNHEY, CDR2 SMNVEV (reference sequence). CDR3 coding DNA: TGTGCCAGCAGGCCCCGGACAGATCAGCCCCAGCATTTT. This translates into CASRPRTDQPQHF.